Given below is one T cell receptor (beta chain) in context. This record comes from a study of blood T cell repertoires in COVID-19. The table came from immunoSEQ multiplex PCR; TCRdb's copy has only in-frame clones and leaves some out. Among 150,000 to 200,000 clones listed, about nine tenths were seen once. V shed 0 bases and J shed 2 bases, with 5 bases lying between them. Germline CDR1 and CDR2: MRHNA and SNTAGT. The CDR3 loop spans 15 amino acids. This receptor was obtained from a woman between 70 and 85 years old with acute or convalescent COVID-19. The material sequenced was peripheral blood. The chain joins TRBV6-4 to TRBJ2-6; TRBD1 is a possible D gene (5 bases). The CDR3, as DNA: TGTGCCAGCAGTGACTCCAGGGCTGGGGCCAACGTCCTGACTTTC. It encodes CASSDSRAGANVLTF.